The rows below give T cell receptor beta chains drawn from one sample of a study of blood T cell repertoires in COVID-19. Profiled with immunoSEQ multiplex PCR; TCRdb holds only in-frame clones, not every one. The sample lists about 200,000 clones; around 90% were seen once. Sequencing input: peripheral blood. All receptors derive from a man aged 60-69 years with acute or convalescent COVID-19. Each CDR3 is given with its conserved first and last residue.

j_gene | v_gene | CDR3aa
TRBJ2-1 | TRBV7-8 | CASAVSDGTGVHNEQFF
TRBJ2-1 | TRBV18 | CASSQGTEQQFF
TRBJ1-3 | TRBV11-2 | CASRRPGQGSSGNTIYF
TRBJ2-7 | TRBV29-1 | CSVVGGGNYEQYF
TRBJ2-2 | TRBV7-9 | CASTGTSVNTGELFF
TRBJ2-1 | TRBV28 | CASSSTGTRFHRFF
TRBJ1-1 | TRBV19 | CASSIDAPTRRLNTEAFF
TRBJ2-5 | TRBV7-9 | CASSGHGETQYF
TRBJ2-2 | TRBV5-1 | CASSPGTGGNTGELFF
TRBJ1-5 | TRBV28 | CASSPPGGAHQPQHF
TRBJ1-6 | TRBV30 | CAWRDRVRSYNSPLHF
TRBJ1-3 | TRBV20-1 | CSASWTRQGDVTGNTIYF
TRBJ2-5 | TRBV30 | CAWNRDRNQETQYF
TRBJ1-1 | TRBV9 | CASSVSGDREAFF
TRBJ2-1 | TRBV6-2/TRBV6-3 | CASSYSLAGYNEQFF
TRBJ1-3 | TRBV19 | CASTTRSSGNTIYF
TRBJ1-2 | TRBV28 | CASSLWGGTYGYTF
TRBJ2-7 | TRBV25-1 | CASTRPGSNYEQYF
TRBJ2-5 | TRBV18 | CASSPGLVPETQYF
TRBJ2-3 | TRBV3-1/TRBV3-2 | CASSRHGGGSTDTQYF
TRBJ1-6 | TRBV2 | CASSPRQARSPLHF
TRBJ1-2 | TRBV28 | CASSLTGQGGHGYTF
TRBJ1-6 | TRBV27 | CASSLGGTGNSPLHF
TRBJ1-1 | TRBV25-1 | CASSDSRYGRLNTEAFF
TRBJ1-1 | TRBV6-1 | CASSERGNTEAFF
TRBJ2-5 | TRBV5-1 | CASSLRLAETQYF
TRBJ2-1 | TRBV19 | CASSIWSGGYNEQFF
TRBJ1-2 | TRBV6-5 | CASRPSGGPASYTF
TRBJ1-1 | TRBV28 | CASSLQKLKAFF
TRBJ1-2 | TRBV19 | CASSTTDPVLLFRGYTF
TRBJ1-1 | TRBV19 | CASSISRGGTEAFF
TRBJ2-1 | TRBV4-2 | CASSQSTSGNEQFF
TRBJ1-2 | TRBV19 | CASSRTQQGNYGYTF
TRBJ1-1 | TRBV2 | CASTYGAGEINTEAFF
TRBJ1-2 | TRBV4-3 | CASSKGTGDNYGYTF
TRBJ2-7 | TRBV6-6 | CASSYRRGTAPDEQYF
TRBJ2-2 | TRBV6-5 | CASSKSGQGAGELFF
TRBJ2-7 | TRBV11-1 | CASSLGMRGTYEQYF
TRBJ1-1 | TRBV5-4 | CASSLDIYTNTEAFF
TRBJ2-7 | TRBV27 | CASSTPDNSTQQYF
TRBJ2-7 | TRBV30 | CAWSDRVHEQYF
TRBJ1-3 | TRBV6-5 | CASSTGDTSGNTIYF
TRBJ2-5 | TRBV27 | CASSLSRGGQETQYF
TRBJ1-2 | TRBV15 | CATSIGTGGLYGYTF
TRBJ1-2 | TRBV7-9 | CASSYGGGLGYTF
TRBJ2-1 | TRBV5-1 | CASSRPGQGSNEQFF
TRBJ1-1 | TRBV3-1/TRBV3-2 | CASSQDRRRGLYLAFF
TRBJ1-3 | TRBV4-3 | CASSQDRRFSGNTIYF
TRBJ1-1 | TRBV5-1 | CASSPQGPGVNTEAFF
TRBJ2-7 | TRBV9 | CASSVGQGTNYEQYF
TRBJ2-7 | TRBV9 | CASSEGQGAYEQYF
TRBJ2-5 | TRBV7-2 | CASSLGPGVGETQYF
TRBJ2-7 | TRBV6-5 | CASSSNRGARGYEQYF
TRBJ2-3 | TRBV6-2/TRBV6-3 | CASSYVLAGGLSTDTQYF
TRBJ2-5 | TRBV7-9 | CASSLAGGGGNQETQYF